A single sample gave rise to the 2 T cell receptor beta chains below, sequenced in a study of human T cells and chemical hapten exposure (dated by TCRdb to 2020 to 2022). The sample's time point label, decoded: patch test 2, 6 weeks after DPC sensitization. The label giving this sample's treatment or condition can be read as: therapeutic diphenylcyclopropenone sensitization with weekly scalp DPC. Receptor amplification or capture employed RACE. The sequencing machine was a NextSeq 500. Using fastp at Q25 and MiXCR, TCRdb reprocessed the public reads and kept productive beta chains. Merged by CDR3 protein, the rows form single entries marked with the most common genes and DNA. Present in this sample are some 88,000 distinct CDR3 sequences, approximately 10% of which were seen just once. 2.2% of the sample is held by the ten biggest clonotypes. Sequenced here: whole blood, sampled in connection with sensitization to the hapten diphenylcyclopropenone (DPC). The receptors were sampled from a man aged 40-50 years with alopecia areata. Some clones in this sample may be carry-over from other donors' samples.

This clonotype came up a few times. Here the CDR3 reads CASRNTNSPLHF. CDR3 coding DNA: TGTGCCAGCAGGAACACAAATTCACCCCTCCACTTT. V is TRBV25-1 and J is TRBJ1-6; D gene ambiguous. V lost 6 bases to trimming and J lost 7 bases, with 7 bases between them. The CDR3 loop spans 12 amino acids. Germline values: CDR1 MGHDK, CDR2 SYGVNS.

This clonotype was detected ten times or more. CDR3 loop: CSAAGLPGELFF. The CDR3 bases are TGCAGTGCTGCAGGGTTACCCGGGGAGCTGTTTTTT. The genes are TRBV20-1 and TRBJ2-2; a possible D gene is TRBD1 (5 bases). V dropped 5 bases and J dropped 6 bases, with 10 bases sitting between them. Per germline, CDR1 DFQATT and CDR2 SNEGSKA (reference sequence). The CDR3 runs 12 residues.